This TCR beta chain was documented in a study of T cells in Graves' hyperthyroidism and ophthalmopathy. This CDR3 comprises 15 residues. Trimming removed 5 bases at V and 1 base at J, with 17 bases between. Germline CDR1 reads GTSNPN; CDR2 reads SVGIG (reference sequence). TCR beta CDR3 sequences were amplified from RNA transcripts. The primer set for the first-round RT-PCR of the TCR CDR3 was HTBI. TCRdb passed the multiplex PCR reads through MiXCR, listing each CDR3 protein once. The repertoire holds 310,000 or so distinct CDR3 sequences, with approximately 17% as singletons. The rearrangement links TRBV30 to TRBJ1-1; TRBD1 might be the D (5 bases). The sequenced sample consisted of blood. This TCR was sampled from a woman aged 55-70 years with Graves' ophthalmopathy. CDR3 residues: CAWSVGGLANTEAFF. CDR3 in DNA: TGTGCCTGGTCCGTGGGGGGTCTCGCGAACACTGAAGCTTTCTTT.